This TCR beta chain was sequenced during a study of cytomegalovirus exposure and HLA in healthy donors (dated by TCRdb to the late 2010s). At the level of the whole study: According to a later analysis, one platform produced both the roughly 110 validation repertoires and the 666 repertoires of the first cohort. To predict cytomegalovirus infection status, the study combined high-throughput TCR immunosequencing, statistical association of individual TCRs with disease status, and machine learning. The study was designed to test whether signatures of past pathogen exposure could be identified by cataloging public T cell receptors. A separate validation cohort of some 130 different subjects was used in addition to the 666-subject first cohort. Summary of the overall study and its limitations: The classifier was reported to diagnose cytomegalovirus status with high specificity and sensitivity in both the original cohort and the validation cohort. It was suggested by the authors that the approach could potentially be generalized to other disease states and immunological phenotypes. Most TCR sequences were observed very rarely across donors, whereas some public TCRs were present in many individuals. A total of 150 to 200 TCR beta chains were listed by the study as associated with cytomegalovirus. A later analysis lacked HLA typing for the validation cohort, so it scored co-occurrence in that cohort across all 110 or so repertoires. A few of the identified cytomegalovirus-associated TCR beta chains were confirmed in vitro to be specific for cytomegalovirus antigens. In a later analysis, TCRs clustered in the first cohort were found to also tend to co-occur in the roughly 130 validation repertoires, with roughly 93% of cluster scores above 0.

The donors belonged to the validation cohort of around 110 subjects, which was separate from the roughly 700-subject first cohort. Worth noting for this clone: The antigen it binds to is not known. One base away there is no much larger clone; base qualities are not given.

The CDR3, from cysteine to phenylalanine, totals 15 residues. Only CDR3 DNA is held: 45 bases, read in frame from base 1. The library was obtained by the immunoSEQ multiplex PCR assay. The original methods were these. A statistical classification framework was built for diagnosing cytomegalovirus status from the catalog of TCR beta chain sequences. As stored in TCRdb, this immuneACCESS dataset retains in-frame rearrangements with V and J assigned. A fraction of the clones does not appear; measured against another copy, unresolved V genes explain less than half of the discrepancy, and the remainder lacks a known reason. V and J calls and clone size are copied from that table; D and trimming were computed from the DNA. Across this sample there are over 200,000 clones, with 80% to 90% seen only once. About 3% of the sample is taken by the ten largest.

Sequenced input: PBMCs. The chain is encoded by TRBV12-2 joined to TRBJ2-7; TRBD1, as called in the table, went unchecked against the DNA. TRBV12-2 is a recognized pseudogene. The sequence derives from a woman in her late teens or twenties in good health and CMV-seronegative. The CDR3 protein: CASRRGTGETYEQYF. Here is the DNA: TGTGCAAGTCGCCGAGGGACAGGAGAGACCTACGAGCAGTACTTC.